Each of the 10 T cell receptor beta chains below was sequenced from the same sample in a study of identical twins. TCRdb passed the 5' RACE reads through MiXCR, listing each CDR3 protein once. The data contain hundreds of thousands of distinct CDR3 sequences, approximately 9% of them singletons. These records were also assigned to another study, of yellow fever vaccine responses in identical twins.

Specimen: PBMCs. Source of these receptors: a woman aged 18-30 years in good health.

This chain's CDR3 is CSARAAISTDTQYF. In nucleotides, the CDR3 is TGCAGCGCTCGAGCGGCAATCAGCACAGATACGCAGTATTTT. The chain joins TRBV20-1 to TRBJ2-3; the D gene is possibly TRBD2 (5 bases). Germline V lookup: CDR1 DFQATT, CDR2 SNEGSKA (reference sequence). This CDR3 comprises 14 residues.

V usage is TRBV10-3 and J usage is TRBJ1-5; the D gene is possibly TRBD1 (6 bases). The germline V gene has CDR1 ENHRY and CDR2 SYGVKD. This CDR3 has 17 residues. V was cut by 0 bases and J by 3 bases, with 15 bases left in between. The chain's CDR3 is CAISESKAGATNQPQHF. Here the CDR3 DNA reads TGTGCCATCAGTGAGTCGAAGGCAGGGGCCACCAATCAGCCCCAGCATTTT.

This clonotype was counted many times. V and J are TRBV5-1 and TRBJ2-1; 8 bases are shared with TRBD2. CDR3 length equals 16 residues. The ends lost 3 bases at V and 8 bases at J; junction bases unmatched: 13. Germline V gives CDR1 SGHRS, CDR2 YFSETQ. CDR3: CASSSGGGGPLDEQFF. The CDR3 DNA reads TGCGCCAGCAGCTCGGGGGGGGGAGGACCTTTGGATGAGCAGTTCTTC.

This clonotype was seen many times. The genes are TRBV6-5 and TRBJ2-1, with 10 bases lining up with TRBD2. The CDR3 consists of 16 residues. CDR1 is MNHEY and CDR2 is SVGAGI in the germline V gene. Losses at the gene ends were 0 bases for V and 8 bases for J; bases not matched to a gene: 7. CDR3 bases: TGTGCCAGCAGTTACTCTAGCGGGGGGAAAGCGGATGAGCAGTTCTTC. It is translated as CASSYSSGGKADEQFF.

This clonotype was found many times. CDR3: CSFRGSGANVLTF. CDR3 coding DNA: TGCAGCTTTCGGGGCTCTGGGGCCAACGTCCTGACTTTC. The V call is TRBV29-1, the J call TRBJ2-6; tentatively, D is TRBD2 (5 bases). The CDR3 has 13 residues. Germline CDR1 and CDR2: SQVTM and ANQGSEA. V was shortened by 8 bases and J by 0 bases, with 8 bases between the two germline ends.

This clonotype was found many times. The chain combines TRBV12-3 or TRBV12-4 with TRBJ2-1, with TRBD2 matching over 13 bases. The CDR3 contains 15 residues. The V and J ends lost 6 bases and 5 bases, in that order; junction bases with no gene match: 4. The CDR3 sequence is CASSEGLAGNNEQFF. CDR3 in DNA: TGTGCCAGCAGCGAGGGACTAGCGGGGAACAATGAGCAGTTCTTC.

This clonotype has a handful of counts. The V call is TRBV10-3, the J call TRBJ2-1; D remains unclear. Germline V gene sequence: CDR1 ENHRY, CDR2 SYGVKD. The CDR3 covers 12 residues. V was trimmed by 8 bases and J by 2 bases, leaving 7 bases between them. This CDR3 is CAIERAYNEQFF. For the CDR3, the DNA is TGTGCCATCGAGCGAGCCTACAATGAGCAGTTCTTC.

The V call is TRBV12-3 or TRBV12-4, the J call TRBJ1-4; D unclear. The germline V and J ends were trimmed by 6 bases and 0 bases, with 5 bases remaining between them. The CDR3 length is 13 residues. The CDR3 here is CASSGTTNEKLFF. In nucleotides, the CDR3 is TGTGCCAGCAGCGGTACAACTAATGAAAAACTGTTTTTT.

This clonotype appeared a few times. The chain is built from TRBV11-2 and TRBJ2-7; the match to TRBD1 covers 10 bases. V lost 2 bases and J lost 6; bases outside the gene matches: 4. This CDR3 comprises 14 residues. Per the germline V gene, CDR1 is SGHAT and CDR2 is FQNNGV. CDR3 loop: CASSLPGTGAEQYF. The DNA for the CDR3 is TGTGCCAGCAGCTTACCCGGGACAGGGGCCGAGCAGTACTTC.

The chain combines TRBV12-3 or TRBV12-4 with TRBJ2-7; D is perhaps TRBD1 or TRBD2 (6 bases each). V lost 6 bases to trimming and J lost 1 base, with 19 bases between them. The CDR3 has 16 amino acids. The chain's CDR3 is CASSGRDRTTSYEQYF. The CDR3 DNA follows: TGTGCCAGCAGCGGGAGAGACAGGACTACTTCCTACGAGCAGTACTTC.